Listed here are 23 T cell receptor beta chains from one sample, sequenced in a study of identical twins. TCRdb used MiXCR to reprocess the 5' RACE reads, holding one entry per CDR3 protein. The sample holds 400,000 to 500,000 distinct CDR3 sequences, more than 13% seen once. This sample was also put to use in a study of yellow fever vaccine responses in identical twins.

The sample was CD4+ T cells sorted from blood. These receptors all come from a woman aged 18-29 years in good health.

The chain combines TRBV28 with TRBJ2-1, with TRBD1 identical over 9 bases. Germline V CDR1 and CDR2: MDHEN, SYDVKM. The trim removed 2 bases at V and 6 bases at J, leaving 11 bases unmatched. The CDR3 runs to 17 residues. The CDR3, as DNA: TGTGCCAGCAGTTTAGGCGAGCGGACAGGGGTTGGCAATGAGCAGTTCTTC. It specifies CASSLGERTGVGNEQFF. Variable domain in full (rest from reference TRBV28 and TRBJ2-1): DVKVTQSSRYLVKRTGEKVFLECVQDMDHENMFWYRQDPGLGLRLIYFSYDVKMKEKGDIPEGYSVSREKKERFSLILESASTNQTSMYLCASSLGERTGVGNEQFFGPGTRLTVL.

V and J are TRBV5-4 and TRBJ2-1; tentative D call: TRBD1 (6 bases). Looked up from germline, CDR1 is SGHNT and CDR2 is YYREEE (reference sequence). Trimming left V 2 bases short and J 4 bases short, with 13 bases between. This CDR3 region has 15 residues. CDR3 loop: CASSFDRILYNEQFF. In nucleotides, the CDR3 is TGTGCCAGCAGCTTCGACAGGATCCTATACAATGAGCAGTTCTTC.

This clonotype was observed at least ten times. The chain links TRBV5-5 to TRBJ1-5; D remains ambiguous. The germline V gene encodes CDR1 SGHKS and CDR2 YYEKEE (reference sequence). Trimming removed 5 bases at V and 7 bases at J, with 19 bases between. The CDR3 is 15 amino acids. DNA for the CDR3: TGTGCCAGCAGAACCGGATCATTAGACGCCCAGCCCCAGCATTTT. It encodes CASRTGSLDAQPQHF.

V gene TRBV14 combines with J gene TRBJ2-5; the match to TRBD2 covers 10 bases. The V and J ends lost 4 bases and 8 bases, in that order; junction bases with no gene match: 10. The germline V gene encodes CDR1 SGHDN and CDR2 FVKESK. This CDR3 contains 15 residues. This chain's CDR3 is CASSPLAGGGRTQYF. The CDR3, as DNA: TGTGCCAGCAGCCCCTTAGCGGGGGGCGGGAGAACCCAGTACTTC.

This clonotype was detected only a few times. The CDR3, as DNA: TGCAGTGCTCCGCCCATCCTCCCTATGGTGGGGTCCTACGAGCAGTACTTC. This encodes CSAPPILPMVGSYEQYF. This chain joins TRBV20-1 and TRBJ2-7; D is unclear. Looked up from germline, CDR1 is DFQATT and CDR2 is SNEGSKA (reference sequence). This CDR3 has 17 residues. Trimming removed 5 bases from V and 1 base from J, with 24 bases in between.

The chain uses TRBV11-1 and TRBJ2-2; 11 bases agree with TRBD2. The germline CDR1 and CDR2 sequences are SGHAT and FQDESV (reference sequence). J was trimmed by 7 bases and V by 5 bases; bases with no gene match: 6. The CDR3 has 15 amino acids. CDR3: CASSTLAGGIGELFF. The CDR3 nucleotides are TGTGCCAGCAGCACGTTAGCGGGAGGGATCGGGGAGCTGTTTTTT.

CDR3 DNA: TGTGCCAGCAGTGGGACATTTCGCACAGATACGCAGTATTTT. It is translated as CASSGTFRTDTQYF. The chain recombines TRBV12-3 or TRBV12-4 with TRBJ2-3; D possibly corresponds to TRBD1 (6 bases). This CDR3 has 14 residues. V lost 5 bases, J lost 1 base, and 10 bases lay in between.

This chain connects TRBV7-2 to TRBJ2-6; D is unresolved. CDR1 SGHTA and CDR2 FQGNSA come from the germline V gene. The length of the CDR3 is 16 residues. Trimming pared 4 bases from V and 0 bases from J, leaving 10 bases between. CDR3 loop: CASSSDRTSGANVLTF. The CDR3 coding sequence is TGTGCCAGCAGCTCCGACCGGACCTCTGGGGCCAACGTCCTGACTTTC.

V is TRBV29-1 and J is TRBJ2-1, with TRBD2 matching over 8 bases. The CDR3 runs to 15 residues. With 5 bases clipped from V and 2 bases from J, the junction kept 8 bases outside the gene matches. Germline CDR1 reads SQVTM; CDR2 reads ANQGSEA. CDR3 protein: CSVTQSGSPYNEQFF. CDR3 in DNA: TGCAGCGTTACCCAAAGCGGGAGCCCCTACAATGAGCAGTTCTTC.

The chain employs TRBV29-1 and TRBJ2-2; tentative D call: TRBD2 (5 bases). Trimming removed 4 bases from V and 4 bases from J, with 13 bases in between. The V gene's germline CDR1 is SQVTM and CDR2 ANQGSEA. The CDR3 is 14 residues long. The CDR3 region is CSVAQLASTGELFF. CDR3 DNA sequence: TGCAGCGTTGCCCAGTTAGCGAGCACCGGGGAGCTGTTTTTT.

This clonotype was recorded many times. The chain couples TRBV7-2 to TRBJ2-5; D gene uncertain. The CDR3 is 12 amino acids. Germline V CDR1 and CDR2: SGHTA, FQGNSA. V was shortened by 1 base and J by 4 bases, with 4 bases between the two germline ends. The CDR3 loop is CASSLVTETQYF. The CDR3 DNA sequence: TGTGCCAGCAGCTTAGTAACAGAGACCCAGTACTTC.

This clonotype has ten or more counts. J is TRBJ2-7 and V is TRBV6-1; 12 bases match TRBD2. Per germline, CDR1 MNHNS and CDR2 SASEGT. The CDR3 is 16 amino acids. Unmatched junction bases numbered 8, after V lost 5 bases and J lost 3 bases. In nucleotides, the CDR3 is TGTGCCAGCAGTAATCCCCCGGGACTAGCGGGCTACGAGCAGTACTTC. Protein product: CASSNPPGLAGYEQYF.

V is TRBV12-3 or TRBV12-4 and J is TRBJ2-3, with D possibly being TRBD1 or TRBD2 (6 bases each). V shed 1 base and J shed 2 bases, with 16 bases lying between them. This CDR3 spans 17 amino acids. For the CDR3, the DNA is TGTGCCAGCAGTTTAGACCTTCAGGGGAGGTTCACAGATACGCAGTATTTT. Residues: CASSLDLQGRFTDTQYF.

This clonotype was seen only a few times. The rearrangement joins TRBV4-3 to TRBJ2-1, with D unclear. Germline assignment: CDR1 LGHNA and CDR2 YSLEER. V lost 0 bases, J lost 6 bases, and 9 bases lay in between. There are 14 residues in the CDR3. As DNA, the CDR3 is TGCGCCAGCAGCCAAGATCAATCCGTCAATGAGCAGTTCTTC. It is translated as CASSQDQSVNEQFF.

V usage is TRBV12-3 or TRBV12-4 and J usage is TRBJ2-7, with D possibly being TRBD1 or TRBD2 (5 bases each). V lost 5 bases and J 3 bases, leaving 17 bases between the germline ends. This CDR3 region has 15 residues. The chain's CDR3 is CASSPRRDRIYEQYF. The CDR3 region has the DNA TGTGCCAGCAGTCCTCGCCGGGACCGGATCTACGAGCAGTACTTC.

A few counts support this clonotype. The gene calls are TRBV19 and TRBJ2-7; 8 bases line up with TRBD2. Germline lookup yields CDR1 LNHDA and CDR2 SQIVND (reference sequence). Losses at the gene ends were 5 bases for V and 2 bases for J; bases not matched to a gene: 5. The CDR3 covers 14 residues. CDR3 region: CASSFTSGTYEQYF. In nucleotides, the CDR3 is TGTGCCAGTAGTTTTACTAGCGGAACCTACGAGCAGTACTTC.

This clonotype showed up just a few times. The V and J genes are TRBV5-1 and TRBJ2-1; 7 bases are a match to TRBD1. CDR3 length equals 14 residues. J gave up 10 bases and V 1 base, and 8 bases lay outside the gene matches. Germline assignment: CDR1 SGHRS and CDR2 YFSETQ. Here the CDR3 DNA reads TGCGCCAGCAGCTTGTACAGGGGCGAAGAGGAGCAGTTCTTC. Encoded protein: CASSLYRGEEEQFF.

V usage is TRBV19 and J usage is TRBJ1-1; D is unclear. The germline V gene encodes CDR1 LNHDA and CDR2 SQIVND (reference sequence). This CDR3 contains 14 residues. V was pared by 0 bases and J by 0 bases, with 5 bases between. CDR3 sequence (DNA): TGTGCCAGTAGTATAGAACAGCTGAACACTGAAGCTTTCTTT. This sequence encodes CASSIEQLNTEAFF.

J is TRBJ2-5 and V is TRBV7-2; D gene ambiguous. CDR3 length equals 14 residues. The germline V and J ends were trimmed by 0 bases and 1 base, with 6 bases remaining between them. Per germline, CDR1 SGHTA and CDR2 FQGNSA. CDR3 sequence (DNA): TGTGCCAGCAGCTTAGCACAGTTCCAAGAGACCCAGTACTTC. Translated, it gives CASSLAQFQETQYF.

This clonotype was detected a few times. This chain joins TRBV10-2 and TRBJ2-3; 7 nucleotides line up with TRBD1. Trimming cost V 6 bases and J 7 bases; bases outside gene matches: 13. The germline CDR1 and CDR2 sequences are WSHSY and SAAADI. The CDR3 is 15 amino acids. The CDR3 nucleotides read TGCGCCAGCAGCCCCCGGGACAGTTTGTTGAATACGCAGTATTTT. It codes for CASSPRDSLLNTQYF.

The sample holds many counts of this clonotype. This sequence joins TRBV5-1 and TRBJ1-4; D might be TRBD1 (6 bases). The germline V gene has CDR1 SGHRS and CDR2 YFSETQ. The ends were cut back, 3 bases at V and 7 bases at J, with 16 bases in the middle. There are 15 residues in the CDR3. The CDR3 sequence is CASSSNQGRPEKLFF. The CDR3 nucleotides read TGCGCCAGCAGCTCCAACCAGGGGAGGCCTGAAAAACTGTTTTTT.

This clonotype occurred many times. The chain links TRBV10-3 to TRBJ2-7; no definite D call. The CDR3 is 11 residues long. Deletions cut 10 bases from V and 3 bases from J, with 10 bases between. Germline-derived CDR1 and CDR2 are ENHRY and SYGVKD. The CDR3, as DNA: TGTGCCAGCGGTGTTCTCTACGAGCAGTACTTC. It specifies CASGVLYEQYF.

The table lists this clonotype with a few counts. The rearrangement links TRBV6-1 to TRBJ2-7; D is possibly TRBD1 (5 bases). The CDR3 totals 14 residues. Deletions cut 2 bases from V and 4 bases from J, with 12 bases between. Germline V gene sequence: CDR1 MNHNS, CDR2 SASEGT. CDR3 coding DNA: TGTGCCAGCAGTGAACTGGGCAGGGCTTACGAGCAGTACTTC. Amino acid sequence: CASSELGRAYEQYF.